The entry below describes one T cell receptor (beta chain). Trimming removed 2 bases from V and 1 base from J; junction bases left unmatched: 13. The CDR3 totals 19 residues. CDR1 and CDR2 from the germline V gene are MNHNS and SASEGT. Repertoires were generated with immunoSEQ multiplex PCR, while TCRdb's copy carries only in-frame clones and drops some. This sample carries approximately 460,000 clones, roughly 89% of them seen once, and the ten largest clones take 0.75% to 0.9%. This sample was included in a study of blood T cell repertoires in COVID-19. Study-wide context: Whether acute or convalescent, the COVID-19 samples came from the United States, Italy and Spain.

The sequence came from a man between 18 and 29 years old with COVID-19, enrolled during active disease. What was sequenced was peripheral blood. The chain uses TRBV6-1 and TRBJ2-1, with 8 bases lining up with TRBD2. In nucleotides, the CDR3 is TGTGCCAGCAGTGAATACCCGGTCGGGAGGGGAGGATCCTACAATGAGCAGTTCTTC. Translated: CASSEYPVGRGGSYNEQFF.